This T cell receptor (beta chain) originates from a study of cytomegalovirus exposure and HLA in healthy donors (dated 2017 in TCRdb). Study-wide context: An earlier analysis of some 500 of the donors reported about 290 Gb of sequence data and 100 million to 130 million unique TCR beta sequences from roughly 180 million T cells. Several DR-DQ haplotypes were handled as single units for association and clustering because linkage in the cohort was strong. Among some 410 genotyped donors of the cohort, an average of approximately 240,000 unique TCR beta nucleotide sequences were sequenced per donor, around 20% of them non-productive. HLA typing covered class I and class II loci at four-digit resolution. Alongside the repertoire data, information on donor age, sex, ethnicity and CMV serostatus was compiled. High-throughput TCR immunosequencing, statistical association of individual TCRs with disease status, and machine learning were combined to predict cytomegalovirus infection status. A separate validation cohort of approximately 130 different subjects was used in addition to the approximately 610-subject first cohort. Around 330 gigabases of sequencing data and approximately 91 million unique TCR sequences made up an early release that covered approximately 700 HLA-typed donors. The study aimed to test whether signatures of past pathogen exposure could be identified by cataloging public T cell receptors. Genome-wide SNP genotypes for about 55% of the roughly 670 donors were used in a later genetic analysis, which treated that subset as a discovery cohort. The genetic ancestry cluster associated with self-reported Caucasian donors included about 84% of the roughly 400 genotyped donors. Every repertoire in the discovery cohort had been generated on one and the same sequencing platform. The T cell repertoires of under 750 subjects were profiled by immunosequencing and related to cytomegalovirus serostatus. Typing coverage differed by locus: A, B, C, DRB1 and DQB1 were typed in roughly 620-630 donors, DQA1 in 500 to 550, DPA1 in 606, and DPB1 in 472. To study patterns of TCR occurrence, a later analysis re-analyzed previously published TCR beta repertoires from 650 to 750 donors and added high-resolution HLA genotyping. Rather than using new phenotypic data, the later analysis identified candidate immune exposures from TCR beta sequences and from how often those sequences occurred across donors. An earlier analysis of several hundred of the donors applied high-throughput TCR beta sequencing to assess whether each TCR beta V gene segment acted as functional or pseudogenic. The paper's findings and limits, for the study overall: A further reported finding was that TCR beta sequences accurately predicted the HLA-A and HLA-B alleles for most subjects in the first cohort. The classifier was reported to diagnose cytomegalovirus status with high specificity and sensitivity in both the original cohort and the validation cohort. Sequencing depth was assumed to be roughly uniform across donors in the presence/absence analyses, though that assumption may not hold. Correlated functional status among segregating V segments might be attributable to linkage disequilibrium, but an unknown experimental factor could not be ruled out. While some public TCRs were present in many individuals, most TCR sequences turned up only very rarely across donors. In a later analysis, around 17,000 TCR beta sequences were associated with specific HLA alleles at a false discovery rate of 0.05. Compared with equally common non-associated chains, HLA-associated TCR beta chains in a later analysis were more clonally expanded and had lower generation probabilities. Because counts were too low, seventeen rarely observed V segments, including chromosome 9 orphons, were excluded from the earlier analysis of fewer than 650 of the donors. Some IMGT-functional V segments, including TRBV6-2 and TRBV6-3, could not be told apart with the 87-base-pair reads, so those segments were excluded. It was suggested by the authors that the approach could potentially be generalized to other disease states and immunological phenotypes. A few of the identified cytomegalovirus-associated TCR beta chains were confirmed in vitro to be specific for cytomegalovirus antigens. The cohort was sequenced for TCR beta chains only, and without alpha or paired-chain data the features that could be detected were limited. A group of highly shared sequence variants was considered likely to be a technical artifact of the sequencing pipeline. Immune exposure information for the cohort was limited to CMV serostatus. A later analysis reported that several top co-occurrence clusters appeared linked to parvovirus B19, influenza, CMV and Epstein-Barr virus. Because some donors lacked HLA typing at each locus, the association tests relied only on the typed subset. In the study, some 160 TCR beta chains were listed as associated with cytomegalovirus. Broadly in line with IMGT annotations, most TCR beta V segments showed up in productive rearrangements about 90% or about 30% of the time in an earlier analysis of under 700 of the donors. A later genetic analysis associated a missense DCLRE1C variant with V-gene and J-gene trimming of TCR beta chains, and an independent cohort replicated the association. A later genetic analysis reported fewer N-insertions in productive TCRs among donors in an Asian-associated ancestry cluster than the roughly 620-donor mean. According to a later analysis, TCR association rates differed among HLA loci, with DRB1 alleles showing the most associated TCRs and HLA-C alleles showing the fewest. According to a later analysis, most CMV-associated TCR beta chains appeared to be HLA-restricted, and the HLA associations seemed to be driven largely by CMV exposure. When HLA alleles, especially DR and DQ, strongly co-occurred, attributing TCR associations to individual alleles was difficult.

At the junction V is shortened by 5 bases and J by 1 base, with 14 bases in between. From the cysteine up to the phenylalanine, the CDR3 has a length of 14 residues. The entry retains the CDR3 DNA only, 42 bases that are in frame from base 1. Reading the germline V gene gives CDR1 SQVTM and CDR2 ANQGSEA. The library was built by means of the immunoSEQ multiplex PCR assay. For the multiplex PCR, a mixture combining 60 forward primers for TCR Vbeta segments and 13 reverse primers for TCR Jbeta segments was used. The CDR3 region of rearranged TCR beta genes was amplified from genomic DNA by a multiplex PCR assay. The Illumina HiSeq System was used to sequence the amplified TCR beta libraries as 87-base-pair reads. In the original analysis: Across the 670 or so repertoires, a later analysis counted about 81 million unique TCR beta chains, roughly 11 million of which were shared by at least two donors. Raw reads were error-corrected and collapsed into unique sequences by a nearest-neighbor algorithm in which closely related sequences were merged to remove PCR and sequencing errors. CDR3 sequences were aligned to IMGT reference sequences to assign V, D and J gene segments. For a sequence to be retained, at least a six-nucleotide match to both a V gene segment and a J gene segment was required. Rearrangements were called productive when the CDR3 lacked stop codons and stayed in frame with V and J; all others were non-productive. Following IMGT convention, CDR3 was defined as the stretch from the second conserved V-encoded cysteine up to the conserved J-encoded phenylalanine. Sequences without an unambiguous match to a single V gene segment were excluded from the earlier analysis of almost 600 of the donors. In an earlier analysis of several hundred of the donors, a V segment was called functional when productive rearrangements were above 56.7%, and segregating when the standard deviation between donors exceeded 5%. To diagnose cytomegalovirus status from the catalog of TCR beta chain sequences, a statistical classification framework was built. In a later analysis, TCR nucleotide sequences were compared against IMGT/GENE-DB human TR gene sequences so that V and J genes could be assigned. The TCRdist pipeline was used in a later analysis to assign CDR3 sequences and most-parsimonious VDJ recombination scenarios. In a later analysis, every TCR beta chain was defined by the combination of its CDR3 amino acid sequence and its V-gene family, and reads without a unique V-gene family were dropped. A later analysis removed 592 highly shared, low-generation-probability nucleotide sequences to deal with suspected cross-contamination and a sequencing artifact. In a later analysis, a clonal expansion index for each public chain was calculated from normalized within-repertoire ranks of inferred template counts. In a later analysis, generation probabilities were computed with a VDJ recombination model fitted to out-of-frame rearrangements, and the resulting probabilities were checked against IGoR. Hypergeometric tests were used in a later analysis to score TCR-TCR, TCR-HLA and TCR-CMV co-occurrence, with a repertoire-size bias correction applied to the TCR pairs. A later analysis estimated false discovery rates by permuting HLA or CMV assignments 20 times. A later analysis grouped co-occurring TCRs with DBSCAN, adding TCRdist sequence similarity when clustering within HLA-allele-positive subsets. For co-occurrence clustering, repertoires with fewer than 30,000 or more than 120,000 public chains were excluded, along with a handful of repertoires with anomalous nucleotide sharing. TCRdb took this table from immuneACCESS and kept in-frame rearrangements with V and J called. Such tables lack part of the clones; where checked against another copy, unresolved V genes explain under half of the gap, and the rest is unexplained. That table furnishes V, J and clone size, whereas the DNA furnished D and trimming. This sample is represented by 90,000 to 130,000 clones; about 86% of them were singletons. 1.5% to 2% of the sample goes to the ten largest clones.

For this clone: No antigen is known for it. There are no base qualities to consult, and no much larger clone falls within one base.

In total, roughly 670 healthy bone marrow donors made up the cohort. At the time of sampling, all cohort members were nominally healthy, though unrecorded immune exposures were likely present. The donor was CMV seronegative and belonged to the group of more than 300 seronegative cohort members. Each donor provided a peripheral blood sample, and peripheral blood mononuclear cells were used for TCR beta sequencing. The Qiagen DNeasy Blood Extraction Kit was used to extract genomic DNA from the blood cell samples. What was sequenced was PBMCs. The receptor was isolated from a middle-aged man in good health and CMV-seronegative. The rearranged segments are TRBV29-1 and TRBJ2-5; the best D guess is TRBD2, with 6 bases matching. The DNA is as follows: TGCAGCGTTCTCCGGGCGGGGACCCAAGAGACCCAGTACTTC. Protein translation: CSVLRAGTQETQYF.